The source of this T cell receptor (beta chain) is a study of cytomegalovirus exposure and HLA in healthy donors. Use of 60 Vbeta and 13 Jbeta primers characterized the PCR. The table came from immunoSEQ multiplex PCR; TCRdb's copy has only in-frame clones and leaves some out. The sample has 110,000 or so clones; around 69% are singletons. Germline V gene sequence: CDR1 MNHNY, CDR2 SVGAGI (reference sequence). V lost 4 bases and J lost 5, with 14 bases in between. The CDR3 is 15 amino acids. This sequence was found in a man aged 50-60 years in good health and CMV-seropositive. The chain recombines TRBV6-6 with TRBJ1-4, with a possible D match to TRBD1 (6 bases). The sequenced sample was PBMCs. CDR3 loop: CASSSTPGANEKLFF. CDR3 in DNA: TGTGCCAGCAGTTCCACACCAGGGGCGAATGAAAAACTGTTTTTT.